By frequency in the sample, the clone carrying this TCR beta chain is medium-sized. Its antigen is currently unknown. This specimen comes from a study of T cell repertoires in cytomegalovirus infection. About the study: Signatures in public TCR beta sequences pointed to both CMV infection and matching HLA type.

TCRdb analysed the reads with MiXCR anew, one entry per CDR3 protein. The sample includes under 200,000 distinct CDR3 sequences, approximately 9.7% seen only once; the top ten take about 4.6%. Germline values: CDR1 SGHTA, CDR2 FQGNSA. The germline V and J ends were trimmed by 5 bases and 1 base, with 14 bases remaining between them. The CDR3 extends over 15 amino acids. Overall study findings and caveats: The ex vivo response was dominated by HLA-C-restricted CMV-specific TCR beta clonotypes. Cumulative public TCR beta family frequency identified CMV carriers with the relevant HLA.

The V gene is TRBV7-2, the J gene TRBJ2-5, with TRBD2 as a possible D gene (5 bases). The sample taken for sequencing was PBMCs. The sequence was obtained from a human donor in good health (CMV status not recorded). Some clones in this sample may be carry-over from other donors' samples. DNA of the CDR3: TGTGCCAGCAGCCGAGCGGCCTCCACCCAAGAGACCCAGTACTTC. Encoded protein: CASSRAASTQETQYF.